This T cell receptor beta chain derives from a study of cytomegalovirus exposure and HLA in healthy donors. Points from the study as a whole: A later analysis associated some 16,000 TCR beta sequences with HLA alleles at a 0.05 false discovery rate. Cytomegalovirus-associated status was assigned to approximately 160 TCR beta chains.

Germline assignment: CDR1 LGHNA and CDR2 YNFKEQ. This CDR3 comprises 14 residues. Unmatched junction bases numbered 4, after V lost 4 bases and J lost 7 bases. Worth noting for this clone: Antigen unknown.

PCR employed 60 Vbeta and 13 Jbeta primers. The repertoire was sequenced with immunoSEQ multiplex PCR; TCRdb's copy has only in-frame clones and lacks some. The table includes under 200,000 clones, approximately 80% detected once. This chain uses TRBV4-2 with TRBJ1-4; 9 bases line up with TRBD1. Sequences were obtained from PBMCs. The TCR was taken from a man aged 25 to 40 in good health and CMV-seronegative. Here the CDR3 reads CASSPGTGTEKLFF. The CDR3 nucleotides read TGTGCCAGCAGCCCGGGGACAGGGACTGAAAAACTGTTTTTT.